This T cell receptor beta chain was captured by sequencing in a study of T cell responses to AZD1222 COVID-19 vaccine. Looking at the study overall: Pooling was applied to second doses at about 4 or about 12 weeks.

Measured with immunoSEQ multiplex PCR; TCRdb has only the in-frame clones, and not every one. The table has 90,000 to 140,000 clones, about four fifths seen once; the top ten hold around 5.1%. This clone was detected a few times. Its antigen is as yet unknown. V was shortened by 7 bases and J by 4 bases, with 19 bases between the two germline ends. Germline V gene data show CDR1 as MNHEY and CDR2 as SVGAGI. The CDR3 is made up of 15 amino acids. Study-wide results and caveats: It should be noted that donors were predominantly white British and more often female, and clonal diversity was possibly underestimated.

This TCR was recovered from an adult in good health. The rearrangement joins TRBV6-5 to TRBJ2-5, with a possible D match to TRBD2 (6 bases). The material sequenced was peripheral blood, taken on day 0 of AZD1222 vaccination. The CDR3 region is CASTPWRAALETQYF. As DNA, the CDR3 is TGTGCCAGCACCCCCTGGAGGGCTGCTCTAGAGACCCAGTACTTC.